The 16 T cell receptor beta chains in this list originate from one sample, sequenced in a study of blood T cell repertoires in COVID-19. TCRdb's table, derived via immunoSEQ multiplex PCR, lists solely in-frame clones and lacks some. Of over 150,000 clones detected, 75% to 90% appear once; the ten largest clones hold under 3%. The sequenced material came from peripheral blood. Source of these receptors: a woman aged 55-69 years with acute or convalescent COVID-19.

The chain is built from TRBV4-1 and TRBJ1-4, with TRBD1 identical over 8 bases. The CDR3 totals 14 residues. The V segment lost 5 bases and the J segment 7 bases; nucleotides outside the gene matches: 6. CDR1 is MGHRA, CDR2 YSYEKL, per germline. The CDR3 loop reads CASSARTGSEKLFF. The CDR3 DNA reads TGCGCCAGCAGCGCAAGGACAGGGTCTGAAAAACTGTTTTTT.

J is TRBJ1-1 and V is TRBV7-2; the D is unclear. Germline V CDR1 and CDR2: SGHTA, FQGNSA. This CDR3 spans 16 amino acids. The ends were cut back, 5 bases at V and 1 base at J, with 17 bases in the middle. DNA for the CDR3: TGTGCCAGCAGCCAGGTTGGAGGGAAAAGGAACACTGAAGCTTTCTTT. Protein product: CASSQVGGKRNTEAFF. The full variable domain, completed using reference TRBV7-2 and TRBJ1-1, is GAGVSQSPSNKVTEKGKDVELRCDPISGHTALYWYRQSLGQGLEFLIYFQGNSAPDKSGLPSDRFSAERTGGSVSTLTIQRTQQEDSAVYLCASSQVGGKRNTEAFFGQGTRLTVV.

The CDR3: CASGPWTGVNEKLFF. In nucleotides, the CDR3 is TGTGCCAGCGGTCCATGGACAGGGGTAAATGAAAAACTGTTTTTT. The chain combines TRBV3-1 (or the pseudogene TRBV3-2) with TRBJ1-4; TRBD1 matches at 9 bases. Germline CDR1 LGHDT, CDR2 YNNKEL (reference sequence). The V and J ends lost 8 bases and 5 bases, in that order; junction bases with no gene match: 9. This CDR3 contains 15 residues.

The chain employs TRBV6-6 and TRBJ1-2, with a tentative D call TRBD1 (5 bases). Germline V lookup: CDR1 MNHNY, CDR2 SVGAGI (reference sequence). The CDR3 is 15 amino acids. Trimming stripped 3 bases from V and 8 bases from J, with 19 bases between. The CDR3, as DNA: TGTGCCAGCAGTTATTCCGGGACTGGCCTCGGGGGCTACACCTTC. Its protein product is CASSYSGTGLGGYTF.

The chain uses TRBV4-3 and TRBJ2-7; 7 positions match TRBD2. The J segment lost 4 bases and the V segment lost 3 bases, leaving 9 bases of the junction unmatched. The germline V gene has CDR1 LGHNA and CDR2 YSLEER. The CDR3 loop spans 15 amino acids. For the CDR3, the DNA is TGCGCCAGCAGCCACGGGCGGGGGTTGGAATACGAGCAGTACTTC. Protein: CASSHGRGLEYEQYF.

The chain uses TRBV19 and TRBJ1-5, with D possibly TRBD1 on 5 matching bases. The CDR3 totals 13 residues. The V and J ends lost 9 bases and 3 bases respectively, with 12 bases between them. The germline CDR1 and CDR2 sequences are LNHDA and SQIVND (reference sequence). This CDR3 is CASGEGYNQPQHF. The DNA for the CDR3 is TGTGCCAGCGGGGAGGGGTACAATCAGCCCCAGCATTTT.

This CDR3 is CASRHSGTVETQYF. CDR3 DNA sequence: TGTGCCAGTAGACACTCGGGGACTGTAGAGACCCAGTACTTC. The gene calls are TRBV19 and TRBJ2-5, with D perhaps TRBD2 (6 bases). Germline V gene data show CDR1 as LNHDA and CDR2 as SQIVND (reference sequence). V shed 6 bases and J shed 4 bases, with 15 bases lying between them. The CDR3 contains 14 residues.

J is TRBJ1-5 and V is TRBV3-1 (or the pseudogene TRBV3-2); D ambiguous. The CDR3 has 14 residues. Trimming cost V 5 bases and J 6 bases, with 14 bases left between them. Looked up from germline, CDR1 is LGHDT and CDR2 is YNNKEL (reference sequence). CDR3 sequence reads: CASSSYPGAQPQHF. CDR3 DNA: TGTGCCAGCAGCTCCTACCCCGGAGCTCAGCCCCAGCATTTT.

The chain combines TRBV9 with TRBJ1-4; D is perhaps TRBD1 (5 bases). CDR3 length: 11 amino acids. Looked up from germline, CDR1 is SGDLS and CDR2 is YYNGEE. With 3 bases removed from V and 13 bases from J, the gap between germline ends came to 10 bases. The CDR3 region is CASSAGVGLFF. In DNA, the CDR3 is TGTGCCAGCAGCGCGGGGGTAGGACTGTTTTTT. The full variable domain, completed using reference TRBV9 and TRBJ1-4, is DSGVTQTPKHLITATGQRVTLRCSPRSGDLSVYWYQQSLDQGLQFLIQYYNGEERAKGNILERFSAQQFPDLHSELNLSSLELGDSALYFCASSAGVGLFFGSGTQLSVL.

This clone has only one observation. CDR3: CASILSGRAFNGYTF. The CDR3 nucleotides are TGTGCCAGTATCCTATCGGGCAGGGCGTTTAATGGCTACACCTTC. The chain joins TRBV19 to TRBJ1-2, with D possibly being TRBD1 (5 bases). The CDR3 totals 15 residues. Germline CDR1 LNHDA, CDR2 SQIVND (reference sequence). V was clipped by 7 bases and J by 6 bases, with 21 bases between them.

This clone showed up just once. The V gene is TRBV7-2, the J gene TRBJ2-1, with 9 bases identical to TRBD2. The V and J ends lost 5 bases and 4 bases, in that order; junction bases with no gene match: 12. CDR1 SGHTA and CDR2 FQGNSA come from the germline V gene. CDR3 length equals 17 residues. The CDR3 loop reads CASSQAGSSGAYNEQFF. The CDR3 nucleotides are TGTGCCAGCAGCCAAGCGGGGTCTAGCGGGGCGTACAATGAGCAGTTCTTC.

The chain recombines TRBV6-2 or TRBV6-3 with TRBJ2-7, with 8 bases lining up with TRBD1. CDR1 is MNHEY, CDR2 SVGEGT, per germline. With V trimmed by 5 bases and J by 6 bases, 9 bases remained unmatched. This CDR3 region has 14 residues. Written as DNA, the CDR3 is TGTGCCAGCAGTCACGCCGATACAGGGGGCGAGCAGTACTTC. Protein sequence: CASSHADTGGEQYF.

The chain combines TRBV4-3 with TRBJ2-3; D may be TRBD1 (8 bases). V lost 4 bases and J 3 bases, leaving 14 bases between the germline ends. The CDR3 loop spans 15 amino acids. Germline CDR1 and CDR2: LGHNA and YSLEER. The CDR3 DNA follows: TGCGCCAGCAGCCCCGGACAGGGAGGGACAGATACGCAGTATTTT. Encoded protein: CASSPGQGGTDTQYF.

This chain links TRBV7-2 with TRBJ2-3, with D perhaps matching TRBD2 (7 bases). The CDR3 spans 16 residues. Trimming took 5 bases from V and 6 from J, leaving 21 bases between them. Per germline, CDR1 SGHTA and CDR2 FQGNSA. The CDR3 spells CASSNDRGALGDTQYF. The CDR3 DNA is TGTGCCAGCAGCAATGACCGGGGGGCCCTCGGGGATACGCAGTATTTT.

The chain carries TRBV5-6 and TRBJ1-2; 7 nucleotides match TRBD1. This CDR3 has 16 residues. Germline CDR1 is SGHDT and CDR2 is YYEEEE. With V trimmed by 3 bases and J by 5 bases, 13 bases remained unmatched. The CDR3 sequence is CASSSANRGERYGYTF. CDR3 sequence (DNA): TGTGCCAGCAGCTCGGCAAACAGGGGCGAAAGGTATGGCTACACCTTC.

The chain uses TRBV28 and TRBJ2-3, with TRBD2 matching over 8 bases. Trimming removed 5 bases from V and 2 bases from J; junction bases left unmatched: 9. The CDR3 length is 16 residues. CDR1 is MDHEN, CDR2 SYDVKM, per germline. The CDR3: CASSTPGGGYTDTQYF. CDR3 DNA: TGTGCCAGCAGTACCCCGGGGGGGGGATACACAGATACGCAGTATTTT.